Below, one T cell receptor (beta chain) is given with its context. What it binds is unknown. Deletions cut 3 bases from V and 4 bases from J, with 7 bases between. The CDR3 sequence is 13 residues long. Germline-derived CDR1 and CDR2 are MNHEY and SMNVEV (reference sequence). These data belong to a study of T cell responses to AZD1222 COVID-19 vaccine. Findings of the study overall: Targets within unmutated variant regions were reportedly found for nearly half of spike-specific TCRs. Females made up more of the donors, who were largely white British, and clonal diversity may have come out too low.

This table comes from immunoSEQ multiplex PCR, and its TCRdb copy is limited to in-frame clones, with some not included. Found here are around 80,000 clones, approximately 90% of them singletons; the top ten hold around 8%. The sample in question was peripheral blood, obtained 28 days after the second AZD1222 dose. This chain links TRBV27 with TRBJ1-3; D unclear. The source is an adult who received the AZD1222 COVID-19 vaccine. In DNA form, the CDR3 reads TGTGCCAGCAGTTTGGAACAGGGAAACACCATATATTTT. This encodes CASSLEQGNTIYF.